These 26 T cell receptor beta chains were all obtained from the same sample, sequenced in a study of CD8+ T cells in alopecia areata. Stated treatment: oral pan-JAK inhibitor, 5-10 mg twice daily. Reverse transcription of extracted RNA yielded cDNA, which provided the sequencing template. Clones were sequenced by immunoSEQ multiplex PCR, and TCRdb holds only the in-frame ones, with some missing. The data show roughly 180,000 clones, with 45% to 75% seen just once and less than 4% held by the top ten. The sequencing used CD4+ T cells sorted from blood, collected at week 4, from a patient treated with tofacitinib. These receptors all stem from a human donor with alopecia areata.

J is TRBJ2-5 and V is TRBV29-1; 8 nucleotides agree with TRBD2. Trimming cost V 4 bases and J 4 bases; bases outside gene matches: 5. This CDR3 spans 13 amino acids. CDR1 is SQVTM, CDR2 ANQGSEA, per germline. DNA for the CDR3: TGCAGCGTTGTTCAGCGGGGGCGAGAGACCCAGTACTTC. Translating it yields CSVVQRGRETQYF.

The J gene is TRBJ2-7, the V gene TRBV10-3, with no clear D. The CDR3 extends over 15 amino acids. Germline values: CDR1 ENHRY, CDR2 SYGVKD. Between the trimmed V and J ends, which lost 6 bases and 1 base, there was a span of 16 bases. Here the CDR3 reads CAISLGPQRSYEQYF. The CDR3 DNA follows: TGTGCCATCAGCCTCGGTCCTCAGAGGTCCTACGAGCAGTACTTC.

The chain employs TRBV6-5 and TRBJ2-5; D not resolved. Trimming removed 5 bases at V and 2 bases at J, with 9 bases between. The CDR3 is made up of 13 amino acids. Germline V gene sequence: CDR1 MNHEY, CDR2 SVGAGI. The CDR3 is CASSTFGQETQYF. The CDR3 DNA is TGTGCCAGCAGTACCTTCGGGCAAGAGACCCAGTACTTC.

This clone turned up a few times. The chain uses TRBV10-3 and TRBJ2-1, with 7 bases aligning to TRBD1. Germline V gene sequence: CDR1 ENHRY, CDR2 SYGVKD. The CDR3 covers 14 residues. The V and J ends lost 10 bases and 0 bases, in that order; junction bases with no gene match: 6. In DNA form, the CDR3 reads TGTGCCACTCTCCGGGACAGCTCCTACAATGAGCAGTTCTTC. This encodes CATLRDSSYNEQFF.

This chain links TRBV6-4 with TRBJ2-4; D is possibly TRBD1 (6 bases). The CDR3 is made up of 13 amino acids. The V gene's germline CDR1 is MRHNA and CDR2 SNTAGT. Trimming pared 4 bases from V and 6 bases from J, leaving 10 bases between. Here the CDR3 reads CASSAQGGNIQYF. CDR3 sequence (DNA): TGTGCCAGCAGTGCACAGGGTGGAAACATTCAGTACTTC.

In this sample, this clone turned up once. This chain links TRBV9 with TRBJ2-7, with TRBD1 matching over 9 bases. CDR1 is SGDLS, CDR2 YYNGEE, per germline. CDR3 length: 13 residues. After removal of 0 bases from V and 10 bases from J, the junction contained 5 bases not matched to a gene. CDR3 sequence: CASSVEGQGRQYF. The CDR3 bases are TGTGCCAGCAGCGTAGAGGGACAGGGCAGACAGTACTTC.

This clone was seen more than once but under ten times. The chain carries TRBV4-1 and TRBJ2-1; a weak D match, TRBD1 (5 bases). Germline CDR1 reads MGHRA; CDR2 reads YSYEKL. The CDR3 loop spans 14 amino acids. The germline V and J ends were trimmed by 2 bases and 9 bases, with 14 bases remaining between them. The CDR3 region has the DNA TGCGCCAGCAGCCAAACTGGACATACTGGTGAGCAGTTCTTC. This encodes CASSQTGHTGEQFF.

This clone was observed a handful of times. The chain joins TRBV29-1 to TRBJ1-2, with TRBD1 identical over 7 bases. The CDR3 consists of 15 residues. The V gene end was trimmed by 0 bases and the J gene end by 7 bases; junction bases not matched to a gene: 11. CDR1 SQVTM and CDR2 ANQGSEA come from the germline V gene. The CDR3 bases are TGCAGCGTTGAAGAGGAAGGGACAGCACCCTCTGGCTACACCTTC. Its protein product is CSVEEEGTAPSGYTF.

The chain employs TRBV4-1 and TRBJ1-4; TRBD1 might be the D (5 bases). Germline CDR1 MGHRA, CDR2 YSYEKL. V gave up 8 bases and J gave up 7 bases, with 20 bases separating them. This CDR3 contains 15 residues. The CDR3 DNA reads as TGCGCCAGCGTGGGAGGGGCCTATAGGGGTGAAAAACTGTTTTTT. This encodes CASVGGAYRGEKLFF.

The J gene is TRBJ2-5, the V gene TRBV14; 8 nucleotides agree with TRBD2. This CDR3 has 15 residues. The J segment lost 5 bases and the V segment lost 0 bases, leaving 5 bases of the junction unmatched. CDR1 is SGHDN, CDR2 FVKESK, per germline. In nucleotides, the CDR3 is TGTGCCAGCAGCCAAGATGCGGGGGGCAGCGAGACCCAGTACTTC. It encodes CASSQDAGGSETQYF.

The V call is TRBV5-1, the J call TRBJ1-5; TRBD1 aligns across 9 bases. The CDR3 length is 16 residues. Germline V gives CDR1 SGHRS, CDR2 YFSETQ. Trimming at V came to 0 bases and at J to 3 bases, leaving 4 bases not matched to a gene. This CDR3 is CASSLEGQGNNQPQHF. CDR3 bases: TGCGCCAGCAGCTTGGAGGGACAGGGAAACAATCAGCCCCAGCATTTT.

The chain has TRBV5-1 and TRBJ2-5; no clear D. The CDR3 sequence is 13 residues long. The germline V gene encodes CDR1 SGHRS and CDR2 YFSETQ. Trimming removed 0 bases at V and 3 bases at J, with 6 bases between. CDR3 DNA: TGCGCCAGCAGCTTGGATTTTGAAGAGACCCAGTACTTC. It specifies CASSLDFEETQYF.

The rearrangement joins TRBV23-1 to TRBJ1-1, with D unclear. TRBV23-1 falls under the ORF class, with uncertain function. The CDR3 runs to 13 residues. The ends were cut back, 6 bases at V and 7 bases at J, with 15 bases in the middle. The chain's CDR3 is CASSLGGSGEAFF. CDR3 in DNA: TGCGCCAGCAGCCTGGGAGGAAGTGGTGAAGCTTTCTTT.

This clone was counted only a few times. In DNA form, the CDR3 reads TGCAGCGTTGAGGGGGCCAGGAGAGACGAGCAGTACTTC. This gives the protein CSVEGARRDEQYF. The chain links TRBV29-1 to TRBJ2-7; TRBD1 might be the D (6 bases). Germline CDR1 SQVTM, CDR2 ANQGSEA. This CDR3 comprises 13 residues. V lost 3 bases, J lost 5 bases, and 14 bases lay in between.

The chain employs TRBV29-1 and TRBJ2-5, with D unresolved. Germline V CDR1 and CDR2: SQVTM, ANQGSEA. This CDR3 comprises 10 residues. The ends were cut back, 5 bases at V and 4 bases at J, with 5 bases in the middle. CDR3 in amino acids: CSVSSETQYF. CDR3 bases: TGCAGCGTTTCGTCAGAGACCCAGTACTTC.

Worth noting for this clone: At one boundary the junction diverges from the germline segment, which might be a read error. In DNA, the CDR3 is TGTGCCGGTAGTATAGGGTCCAGCGGCACCGGGGAGCTGTTTTTT. Translating it yields CAGSIGSSGTGELFF. The V call is TRBV19, the J call TRBJ2-2; the D gene is possibly TRBD2 (5 bases). Germline V lookup: CDR1 LNHDA, CDR2 SQIVND (reference sequence). The CDR3 runs to 15 residues.

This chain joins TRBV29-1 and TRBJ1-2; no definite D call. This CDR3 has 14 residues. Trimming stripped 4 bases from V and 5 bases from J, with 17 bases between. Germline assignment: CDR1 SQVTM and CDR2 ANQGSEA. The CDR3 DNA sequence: TGCAGCGTTGGCCTCCTGGCCCAGGAATATGGCTACACCTTC. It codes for CSVGLLAQEYGYTF.

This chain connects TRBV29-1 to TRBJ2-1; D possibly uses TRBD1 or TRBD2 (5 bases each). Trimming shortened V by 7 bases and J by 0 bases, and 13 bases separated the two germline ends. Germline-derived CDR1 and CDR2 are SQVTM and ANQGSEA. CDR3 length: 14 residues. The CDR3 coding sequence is TGCAGCGGCCCGGGGCCAGCCTCCTACAATGAGCAGTTCTTC. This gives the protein CSGPGPASYNEQFF.

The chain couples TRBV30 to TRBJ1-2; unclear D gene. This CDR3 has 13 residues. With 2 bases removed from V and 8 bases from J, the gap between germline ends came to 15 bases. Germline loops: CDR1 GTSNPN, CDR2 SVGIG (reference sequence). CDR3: CAWSPGPSDGYTF. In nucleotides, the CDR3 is TGTGCCTGGAGTCCAGGTCCTAGCGACGGCTACACCTTC.

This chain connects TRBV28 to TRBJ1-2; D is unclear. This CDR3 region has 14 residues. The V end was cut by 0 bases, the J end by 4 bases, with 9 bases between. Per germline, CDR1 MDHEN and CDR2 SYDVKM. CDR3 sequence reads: CASSLWRAGYGYTF. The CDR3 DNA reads TGTGCCAGCAGTTTATGGCGTGCAGGCTATGGCTACACCTTC.

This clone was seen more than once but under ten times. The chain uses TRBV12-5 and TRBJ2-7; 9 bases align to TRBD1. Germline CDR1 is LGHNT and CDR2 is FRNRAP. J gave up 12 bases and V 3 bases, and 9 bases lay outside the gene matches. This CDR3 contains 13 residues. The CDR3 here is CASGFSEGQGRYF. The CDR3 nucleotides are TGTGCTAGTGGTTTCTCGGAGGGACAGGGCCGGTACTTC.

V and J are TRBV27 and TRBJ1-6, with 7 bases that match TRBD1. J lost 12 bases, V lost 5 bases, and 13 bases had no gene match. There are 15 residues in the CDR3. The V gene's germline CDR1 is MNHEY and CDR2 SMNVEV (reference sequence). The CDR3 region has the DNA TGTGCCAGCAGTGCAACCTGGACAGGCCGAGAACCCCTCCACTTT. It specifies CASSATWTGREPLHF.

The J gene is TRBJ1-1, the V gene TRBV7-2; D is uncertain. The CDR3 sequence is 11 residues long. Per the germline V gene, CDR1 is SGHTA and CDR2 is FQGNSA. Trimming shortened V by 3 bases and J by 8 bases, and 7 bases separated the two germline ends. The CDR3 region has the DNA TGTGCCAGCAGCTTGTACGGAGAAGCTTTCTTT. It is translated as CASSLYGEAFF.

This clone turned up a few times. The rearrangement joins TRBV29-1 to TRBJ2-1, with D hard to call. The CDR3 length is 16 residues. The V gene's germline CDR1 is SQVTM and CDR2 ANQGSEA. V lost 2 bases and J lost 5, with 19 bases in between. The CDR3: CSVEWIGRRNDNEQFF. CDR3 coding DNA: TGCAGCGTTGAATGGATCGGGCGGAGAAATGACAATGAGCAGTTCTTC.

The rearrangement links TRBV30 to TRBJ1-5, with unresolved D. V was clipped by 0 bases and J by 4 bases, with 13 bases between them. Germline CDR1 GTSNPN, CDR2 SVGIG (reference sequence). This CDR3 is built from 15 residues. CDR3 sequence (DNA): TGTGCCTGGAGTGTAAGGAACGGGATTAATCAGCCCCAGCATTTT. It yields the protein CAWSVRNGINQPQHF.

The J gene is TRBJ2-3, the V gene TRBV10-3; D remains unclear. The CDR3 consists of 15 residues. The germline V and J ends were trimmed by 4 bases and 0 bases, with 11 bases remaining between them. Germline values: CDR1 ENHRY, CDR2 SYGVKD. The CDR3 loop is CAISGTSVSTDTQYF. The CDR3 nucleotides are TGTGCCATCAGTGGGACGTCCGTTAGCACAGATACGCAGTATTTT.